This T cell receptor beta chain appears in the sequencing data of a study of blood T cell repertoires in COVID-19. With 0 bases clipped from V and 4 bases from J, the junction kept 1 base outside the gene matches. This CDR3 has 15 residues. Germline V gene data show CDR1 as ENHRY and CDR2 as SYGVKD. Some clones are missing from TCRdb's copy, which holds only in-frame ones; the method was immunoSEQ multiplex PCR. The sample holds over 250,000 clones, about 81% seen once. This clone was found a few times. The V call is TRBV10-3, the J call TRBJ2-3; 10 nucleotides align to TRBD2. The sequenced sample consisted of PBMCs or T cells enriched from blood (not recorded which). This TCR derives from a man aged 25 to 45 with acute COVID-19. The CDR3 sequence: CAISESAGGPDTQYF. DNA for the CDR3: TGTGCCATCAGTGAGTCAGCGGGGGGGCCAGATACGCAGTATTTT.